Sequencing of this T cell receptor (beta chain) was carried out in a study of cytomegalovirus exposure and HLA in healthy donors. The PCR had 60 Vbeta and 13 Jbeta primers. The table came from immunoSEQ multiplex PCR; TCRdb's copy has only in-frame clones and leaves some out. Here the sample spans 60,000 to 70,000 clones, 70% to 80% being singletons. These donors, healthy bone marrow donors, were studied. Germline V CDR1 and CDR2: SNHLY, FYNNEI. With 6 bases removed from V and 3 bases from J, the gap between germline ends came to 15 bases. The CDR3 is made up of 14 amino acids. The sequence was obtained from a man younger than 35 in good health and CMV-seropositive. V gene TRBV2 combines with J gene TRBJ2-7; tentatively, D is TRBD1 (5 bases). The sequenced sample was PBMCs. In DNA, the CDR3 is TGTGCCAGCAGGGAAAGGGGAATGGGCTACGAGCAGTACTTC. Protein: CASRERGMGYEQYF. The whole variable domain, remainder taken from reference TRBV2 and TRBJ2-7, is EPEVTQTPSHQVTQMGQEVILRCVPISNHLYFYWYRQILGQKVEFLVSFYNNEISEKSEIFDDQFSVERPDGSNFTLKIRSTKLEDSAMYFCASRERGMGYEQYFGPGTRLTVT.